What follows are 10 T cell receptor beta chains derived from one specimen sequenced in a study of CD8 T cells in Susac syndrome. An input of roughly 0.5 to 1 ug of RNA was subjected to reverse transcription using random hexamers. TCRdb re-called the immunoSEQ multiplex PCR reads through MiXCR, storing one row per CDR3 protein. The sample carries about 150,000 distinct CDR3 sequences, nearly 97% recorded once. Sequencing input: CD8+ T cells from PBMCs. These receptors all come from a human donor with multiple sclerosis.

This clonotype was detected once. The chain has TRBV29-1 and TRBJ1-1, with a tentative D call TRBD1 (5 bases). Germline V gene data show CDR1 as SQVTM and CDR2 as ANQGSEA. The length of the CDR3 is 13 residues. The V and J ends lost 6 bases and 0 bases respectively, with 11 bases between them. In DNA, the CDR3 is TGCAGCGTGGGGGAGAGATTGAACACTGAAGCTTTCTTT. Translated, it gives CSVGERLNTEAFF.

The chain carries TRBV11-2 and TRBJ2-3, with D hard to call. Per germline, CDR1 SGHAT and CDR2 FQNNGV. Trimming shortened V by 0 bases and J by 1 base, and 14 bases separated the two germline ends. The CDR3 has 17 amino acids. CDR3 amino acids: CASSLDSWGSGTDTQYF. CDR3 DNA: TGTGCCAGCAGCTTAGATTCGTGGGGTTCGGGCACAGATACGCAGTATTTT.

The CDR3 nucleotides read TGTGCCAGCAGCGTCGACAGGGTCGATGGCTACACCTTC. Protein sequence: CASSVDRVDGYTF. This chain uses TRBV3-1 with TRBJ1-2; 7 bases map to TRBD1. CDR1 LGHDT and CDR2 YNNKEL come from the germline V gene (reference sequence). The CDR3 is 13 amino acids. The ends lost 5 bases at V and 6 bases at J; junction bases unmatched: 6.

For the CDR3, the DNA is TGTGCCAGCAGCTTCCAGGGTGGGGATACGCAGTATTTT. Residues: CASSFQGGDTQYF. V gene TRBV5-6 combines with J gene TRBJ2-3; TRBD1 is a possible D gene (5 bases). Germline V gene lookup returns CDR1 SGHDT and CDR2 YYEEEE. Trimming pared 2 bases from V and 6 bases from J, leaving 10 bases between. The CDR3 is made up of 13 amino acids.

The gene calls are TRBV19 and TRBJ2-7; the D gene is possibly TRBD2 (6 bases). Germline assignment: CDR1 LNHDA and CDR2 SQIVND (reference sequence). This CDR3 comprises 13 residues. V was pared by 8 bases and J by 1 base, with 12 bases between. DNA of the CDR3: TGTGCCAGTTCTCCGGGGGAATCCTACGAGCAGTACTTC. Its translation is CASSPGESYEQYF.

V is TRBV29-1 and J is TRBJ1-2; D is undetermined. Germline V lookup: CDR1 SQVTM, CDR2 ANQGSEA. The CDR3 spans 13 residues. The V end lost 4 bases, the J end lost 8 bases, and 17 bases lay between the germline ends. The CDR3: CSVGLHTMGGYTF. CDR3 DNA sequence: TGCAGCGTTGGGTTGCACACAATGGGCGGCTACACCTTC.

CDR3 in DNA: TGTGCCTGGAGTAGCGGCCTCAATGAGCAGTTCTTC. Amino acid sequence: CAWSSGLNEQFF. The chain links TRBV30 to TRBJ2-1; D perhaps matches TRBD2 (5 bases). Germline CDR1 and CDR2: GTSNPN and SVGIG (reference sequence). V shed 2 bases and J shed 6 bases, with 8 bases lying between them. The CDR3 totals 12 residues.

This CDR3 is CSADTGTGAANEQFF. Written as DNA, the CDR3 is TGCAGCGCCGACACCGGGACAGGGGCGGCCAATGAGCAGTTCTTC. The chain recombines TRBV29-1 with TRBJ2-1, with 10 bases aligning to TRBD1. The V gene's germline CDR1 is SQVTM and CDR2 ANQGSEA. V was pared by 7 bases and J by 6 bases, with 12 bases of the junction left unmatched. The CDR3 loop spans 15 amino acids.

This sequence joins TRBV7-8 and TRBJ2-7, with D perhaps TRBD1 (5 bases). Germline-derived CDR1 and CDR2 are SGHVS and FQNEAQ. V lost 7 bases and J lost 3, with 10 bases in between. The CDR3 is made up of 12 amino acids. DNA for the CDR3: TGTGCCAGCATCGATACAGGCTACGAGCAGTACTTC. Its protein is CASIDTGYEQYF.

The CDR3 DNA reads as TGCGCCAGCAGTCGCCGGGGGGCCGCGTACAATGAGCAGTTCTTC. This codes for CASSRRGAAYNEQFF. V gene TRBV23-1 combines with J gene TRBJ2-1; D is perhaps TRBD2 (7 bases). TRBV23-1 is marked as an open reading frame, function uncertain. The V and J ends lost 4 bases and 4 bases respectively, with 14 bases between them. The CDR3 has 15 residues.